The T cell receptor (beta chain) under discussion was sequenced for a study of radiotherapy plus CTLA-4 blockade in lung cancer. The assay was immunoSEQ multiplex PCR, and TCRdb's table has in-frame clones only and misses some. The sample has roughly 98,000 clones; more than 75% are singletons. Focal radiation plus CTLA-4 blockade with ipilimumab was given to patients with chemo-refractory metastatic non-small-cell lung cancer. With regard to this clone: Its antigen is unidentified.

Trimming at V came to 1 base and at J to 0 bases, leaving 4 bases not matched to a gene. The CDR3 extends over 16 amino acids. Germline V gene lookup returns CDR1 SGHDT and CDR2 YYEEEE. Study-level results: The study found tumor-derived TCR clones expanded in blood after radiotherapy plus ipilimumab. Response, reportedly, was best predicted by interferon-beta along with early blood T cell clone dynamics.

This receptor was identified in a human donor with non-small cell lung cancer who had a partial response to radiotherapy plus ipilimumab. The sample here was peripheral blood, taken from a patient treated with radiotherapy plus ipilimumab. The chain uses TRBV5-6 and TRBJ2-1; 7 nucleotides line up with TRBD1. CDR3 residues: CASSLKGTVSYNEQFF. Here the CDR3 DNA reads TGTGCCAGCAGCTTGAAAGGGACAGTCTCCTACAATGAGCAGTTCTTC.